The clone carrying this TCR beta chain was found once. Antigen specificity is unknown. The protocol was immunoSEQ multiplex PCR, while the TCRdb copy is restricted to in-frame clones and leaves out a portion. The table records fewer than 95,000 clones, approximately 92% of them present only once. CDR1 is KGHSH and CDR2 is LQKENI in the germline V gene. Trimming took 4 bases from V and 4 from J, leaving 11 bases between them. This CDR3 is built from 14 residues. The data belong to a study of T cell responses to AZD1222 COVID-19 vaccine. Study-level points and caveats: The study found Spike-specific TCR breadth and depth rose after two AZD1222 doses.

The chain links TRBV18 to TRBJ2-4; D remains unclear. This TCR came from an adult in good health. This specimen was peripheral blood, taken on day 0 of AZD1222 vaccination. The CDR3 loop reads CASSRPREKNIQYF. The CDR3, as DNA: TGTGCCAGCTCACGCCCCAGAGAAAAAAACATTCAGTACTTC.